This T cell receptor (beta chain) was documented in a study of T cell responses to AZD1222 COVID-19 vaccine. Whole-study findings and limits: Repertoire sampling was restricted to post-peak T cell response timepoints. Targeting of unmutated variant regions was reportedly seen in nearly half of spike-specific TCRs. Recipients of AZD1222 seropositive at baseline numbered only 6 or 7.

Researchers grouped second doses given at about 4 or about 12 weeks into one pool. A word on this clone: What it binds is unknown.

The CDR3 runs to 20 residues. V was pared by 2 bases and J by 0 bases, with 16 bases of the junction left unmatched. Germline V gene data show CDR1 as SGDLS and CDR2 as YYNGEE. Repertoires were generated with immunoSEQ multiplex PCR, while TCRdb's copy carries only in-frame clones and drops some. The sample shows 150,000 to 190,000 clones, about 90% of them seen only once. Sequenced material: peripheral blood, taken 28 days after the second AZD1222 dose. This receptor was obtained from an adult who received the AZD1222 COVID-19 vaccine. The rearrangement links TRBV9 to TRBJ2-3; TRBD2 matches 9 bases. The CDR3 here is CASSVSTSGRGRGSTDTQYF. As DNA, the CDR3 is TGTGCCAGCAGCGTGTCCACTAGCGGGCGAGGCCGGGGGAGCACAGATACGCAGTATTTT.